This entry is about one T cell receptor beta chain. The record originates from a study of blood T cell repertoires in COVID-19. Study overall: Samples came from the United States, Italy and Spain, spanning acute and convalescent COVID-19. From T cells, B-cell-depleted T cells, or PBMCs came the material, which was cDNA or gDNA.

V shed 5 bases and J shed 4 bases, with 15 bases lying between them. Germline assignment: CDR1 SGHDT and CDR2 YYEEEE. This CDR3 is built from 14 residues. Methods used by the authors: Using reference gene primer amplification, nucleated cell counts were estimated. This table comes from immunoSEQ multiplex PCR, and its TCRdb copy is limited to in-frame clones, with some not included. V, J and clone size are those of that table, while D and trimming were read from the DNA. Of 300,000 or so clones in the sample, 75% to 90% are singletons; the top ten hold 3.7%. The clonotype was recovered from a woman between 40 and 55 years old with acute or convalescent COVID-19. Sequenced: peripheral blood. This chain joins TRBV5-6 and TRBJ1-1; TRBD1 might be the D (5 bases). CDR3 amino acids: CASSHLPRATEAFF. In nucleotides, the CDR3 is TGTGCCAGCAGTCATCTTCCCAGGGCCACTGAAGCTTTCTTT.